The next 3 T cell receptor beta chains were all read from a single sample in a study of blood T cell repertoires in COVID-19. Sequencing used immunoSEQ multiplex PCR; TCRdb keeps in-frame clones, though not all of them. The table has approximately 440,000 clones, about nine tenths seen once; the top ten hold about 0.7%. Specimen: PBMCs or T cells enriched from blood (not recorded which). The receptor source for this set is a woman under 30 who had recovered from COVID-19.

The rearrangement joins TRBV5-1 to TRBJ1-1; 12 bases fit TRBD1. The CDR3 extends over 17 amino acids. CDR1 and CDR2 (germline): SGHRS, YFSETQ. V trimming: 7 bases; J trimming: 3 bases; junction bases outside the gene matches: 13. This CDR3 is CASVFPGQGARDTEAFF. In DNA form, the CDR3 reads TGCGCCAGCGTATTTCCGGGACAGGGGGCGCGGGACACTGAAGCTTTCTTT. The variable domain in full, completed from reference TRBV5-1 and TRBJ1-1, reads KAGVTQTPRYLIKTRGQQVTLSCSPISGHRSVSWYQQTPGQGLQFLFEYFSETQRNKGNFPGRFSGRQFSNSRSEMNVSTLELGDSALYLCASVFPGQGARDTEAFFGQGTRLTVV.

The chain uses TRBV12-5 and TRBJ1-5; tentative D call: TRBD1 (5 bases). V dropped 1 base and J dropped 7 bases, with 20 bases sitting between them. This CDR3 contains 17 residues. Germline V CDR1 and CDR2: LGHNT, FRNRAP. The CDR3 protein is CASGLAVVGGTRQPQHF. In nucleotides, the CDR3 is TGTGCTAGTGGTTTGGCAGTAGTGGGAGGGACCAGGCAGCCCCAGCATTTT.

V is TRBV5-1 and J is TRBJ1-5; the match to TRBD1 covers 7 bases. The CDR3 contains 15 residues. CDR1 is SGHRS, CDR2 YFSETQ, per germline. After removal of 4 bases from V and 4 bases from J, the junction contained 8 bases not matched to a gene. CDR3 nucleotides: TGCGCCAGCAGCCACCCAGGGGGTGGAAATCAGCCCCAGCATTTT. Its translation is CASSHPGGGNQPQHF. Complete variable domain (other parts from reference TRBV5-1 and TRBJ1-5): KAGVTQTPRYLIKTRGQQVTLSCSPISGHRSVSWYQQTPGQGLQFLFEYFSETQRNKGNFPGRFSGRQFSNSRSEMNVSTLELGDSALYLCASSHPGGGNQPQHFGDGTRLSIL.